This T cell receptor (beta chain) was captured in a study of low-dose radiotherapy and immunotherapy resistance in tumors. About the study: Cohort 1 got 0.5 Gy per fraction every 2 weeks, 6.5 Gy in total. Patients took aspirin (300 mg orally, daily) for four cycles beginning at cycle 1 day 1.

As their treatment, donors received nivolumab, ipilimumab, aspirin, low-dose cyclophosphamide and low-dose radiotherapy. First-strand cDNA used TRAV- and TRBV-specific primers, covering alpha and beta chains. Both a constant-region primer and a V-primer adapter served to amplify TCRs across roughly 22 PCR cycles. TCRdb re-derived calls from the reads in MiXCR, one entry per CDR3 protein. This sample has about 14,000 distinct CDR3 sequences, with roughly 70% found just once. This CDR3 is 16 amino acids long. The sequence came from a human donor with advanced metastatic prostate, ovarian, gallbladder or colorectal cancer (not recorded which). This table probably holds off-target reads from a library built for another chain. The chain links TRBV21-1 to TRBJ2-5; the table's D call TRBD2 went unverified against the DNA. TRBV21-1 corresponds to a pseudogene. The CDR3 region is CASSKNGFLPQETQYF. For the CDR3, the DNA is TGTGCCAGCAGCAAAAACGGCTTCCTCCCCCAAGAGACCCAGTACTTC.